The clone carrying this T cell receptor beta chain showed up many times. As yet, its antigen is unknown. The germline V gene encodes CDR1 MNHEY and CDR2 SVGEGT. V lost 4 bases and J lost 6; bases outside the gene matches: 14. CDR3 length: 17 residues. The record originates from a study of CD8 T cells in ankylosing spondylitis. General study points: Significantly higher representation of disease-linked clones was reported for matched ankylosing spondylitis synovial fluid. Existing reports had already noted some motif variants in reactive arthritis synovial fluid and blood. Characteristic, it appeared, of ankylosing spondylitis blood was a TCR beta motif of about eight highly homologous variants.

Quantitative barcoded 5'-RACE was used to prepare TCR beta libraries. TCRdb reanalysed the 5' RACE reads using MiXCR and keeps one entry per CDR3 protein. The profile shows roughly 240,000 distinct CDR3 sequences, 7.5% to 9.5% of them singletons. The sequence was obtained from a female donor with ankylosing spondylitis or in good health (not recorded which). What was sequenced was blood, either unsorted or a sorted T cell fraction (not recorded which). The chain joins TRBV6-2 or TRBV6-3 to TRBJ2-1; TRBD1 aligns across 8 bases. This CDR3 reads CASSFLQQGGASNEQFF. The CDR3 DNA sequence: TGTGCCAGCAGTTTCCTTCAACAGGGGGGCGCCTCCAATGAGCAGTTCTTC.